This paragraph covers one T cell receptor (beta chain) sequence. Antigen specificity is unknown. This entry is derived from a study of cytomegalovirus exposure and HLA in healthy donors. Study context: It was reported in a later analysis that the same platform had been used for the 110 or so validation repertoires as for the approximately 700 first-cohort repertoires. Study-level points and caveats: Among TCR sequences, most were rare, though some public TCRs appeared in many donors. Reported performance of the classifier showed diagnosis of cytomegalovirus status with high specificity and sensitivity.

V was clipped by 5 bases and J by 2 bases; unmatched bases: 15. The CDR3 consists of 17 residues. Per the germline V gene, CDR1 is GTSNPN and CDR2 is SVGIG (reference sequence). TCRdb keeps only in-frame clones here, not all; method: immunoSEQ multiplex PCR. This table holds 120,000 or so clones, 85% to 90% found once. V and J are TRBV30 and TRBJ1-5; 7 bases map to TRBD1. The TCR sequence derives from a young woman in good health and CMV-seronegative. The material sequenced was PBMCs. As DNA, the CDR3 is TGTGCCTGGTGTGGACGGGGTGGGCAGGGGGGCAATCAGCCCCAGCATTTT. As protein: CAWCGRGGQGGNQPQHF.